This T cell receptor beta chain comes out of a study of shared clonotypes between healthy human individuals (dated by TCRdb to between 2020 and 2021). At the level of the whole study: The cohort included three men and a couple of women between 18 and 49 years of age. For each donor, CD4 naive and CD4 memory were each run on three plates, CD8 naive on two plates, and CD8 memory on one plate. To estimate repertoire size and how much clonotypes are shared between individuals, the study performed deep sequencing of blood TCR repertoires from roughly five healthy adults. Different laboratories and diverse techniques were used to prepare libraries and sequence TCR repertoires, to increase sequencing depth and limit assay-specific biases. Each donor's leukapheresis produced roughly between roughly 0.85 and 9.5 billion PBMCs. What the work shows at the level of the full study, not this receptor alone: Sampling was restricted to blood, and TCR repertoires in tissue are likely to differ from TCR repertoires in blood. The genetic and exposure-history diversity represented was limited by the small number of donors. Clonotypes shared by all four sorted-subset donors showed higher generation probabilities than non-shared clonotypes. Pairwise subsampling indicated that sequencing depth was expected to affect the degree of clonotype sharing among donors. Naive subsets generally had larger estimated clonotype richness than memory subsets. When several donors were compared, the shared fraction of clonotypes was about 5% for naive CD4, more than 3% for naive CD8, about 2.5% for memory CD4, and approximately 0.4% for memory CD8. Rarefaction of sorted-subset datasets indicated incomplete sequencing despite the large sequencing depth.

V is pruned by 4 bases and J by 2 bases, leaving 9 bases of the junction without a gene match. Including the terminal cysteine and phenylalanine, the CDR3 comprises 16 residues. Only the CDR3 DNA stays, 48 bases, in frame from base 1. CDR1 and CDR2 (LNHDA, SQIVND) derive from the germline V gene (reference sequence). TCR CDR3 regions were amplified from genomic DNA by multiplex PCR using the deep immunoSEQ assay. Genomic DNA extracted from each cell subset was distributed evenly over all wells of several immunoSEQ 96-well plates, and each plate served as one replicate. For sorted subsets, each replicate PCR was loaded with 150 to 250 ng genomic DNA, equivalent to some 27,000 T cell genomes. The purified libraries were quantified using a Qubit 3.0 fluorometer, sized with a Bioanalyzer 2100, and then quantified again using the KAPA Library Quantification kit. Every immunoSEQ 96-well plate was sequenced on a dedicated single-read 150-cycle Illumina NextSeq 550 flow cell. Regarding the original processing steps: Because the immunoSEQ output held only junctional sequences and lacked quality scores, the filtering could not match the filtering applied to full-length reads. To assign V/J genes and CDR3, sequences were annotated using PyIR, a Python wrapper for IgBLAST v1.9, with IMGT germline references. Any read was removed if the V/J assignment was weak (E-value above 1e-6), the CDR3 was missing, or the read contained stop codons, out-of-frame junctions, or ambiguous translated residues. V3J clonotypes were defined as sequences sharing the same inferred V gene, J gene, and CDR3 amino acid sequence. Percentage overlap between repertoires was calculated by dividing the number of shared unique clonotypes by the size of the smaller repertoire. RTK rarefaction, the Chao1 estimator, and Recon v2.1 estimates of unobserved clonotypes were used to assess repertoire richness. Generation probabilities for all TCRbeta clonotypes obtained by the gDNA method from several donors were computed using OLGA. The immuneACCESS repertoire file appears here via TCRdb, limited to in-frame rearrangements. These files lack a portion of the clones; in checked studies, under half of the deficit traces to unresolved V genes, and the cause of the others is not known. V and J calls and clone size are those listed in that table; D and trimming were worked out from the DNA. In all, the sample holds over 850,000 clones, and approximately 80% of those were seen once. More than 0.45% of the sample is taken by the ten largest.

Donors were healthy HIV-negative adults with no recently reported acute infections or vaccinations. Only Caucasian adults living in Nashville, Tennessee, USA were represented among the donors. CD4+ T cells were enriched by magnetic negative selection; naive cells were then positively selected on CD45RA, and the negative fraction formed the memory subset. Blood was collected by leukapheresis, and PBMCs were isolated by Ficoll-Histopaque density gradient centrifugation and then cryopreserved in liquid nitrogen vapor phase. Analytical flow cytometry was used to check the purity and quantity of every magnetically sorted T cell population. From each sorted fraction, genomic DNA was isolated and quantified by UV absorbance on a Nanodrop 2000c. For this clone: Its antigen has not been determined. There are no base qualities to consult, and no much larger clone falls within one base.

This chain joins TRBV19 to TRBJ2-7; TRBD1 matches 9 bases in the middle. Material: memory CD4+ T cells from PBMCs. Taken with the paper, the label for cell subset or site translates to: CD45RA-negative fraction. This receptor was identified in a man between 18 and 29 years old in good health. Some clones in this sample may be carry-over from other donors' samples. The nucleotide sequence is TGTGCCAGTAGTAGCCAAGGACAGGGGCTTCCCTACGAGCAGTACTTC. This yields the protein CASSSQGQGLPYEQYF. When the CDR3 is completed using the reference TRBV19 and TRBJ2-7 genes on either side, the full variable domain is DGGITQSPKYLFRKEGQNVTLSCEQNLNHDAMYWYRQDPGQGLRLIYYSQIVNDFQKGDIAEGYSVSREKKESFPLTVTSAQKNPTAFYLCASSSQGQGLPYEQYFGPGTRLTVT.